This T cell receptor (beta chain) was recorded in a study of STAT5B mutations in CD4+ large granular lymphocyte leukemia. CDR3 length: 15 amino acids. Germline lookup yields CDR1 MNHEY and CDR2 SVGAGI. Unmatched junction bases numbered 11, after V lost 6 bases and J lost 3 bases. Notes on the study in general: Main leukemic clonotypes were patient-specific, but roughly 25% appeared at low frequency elsewhere. TRBV06-family usage was enriched in top patient clones (8/27) versus controls (2/35).

Controls came from buffy coats of healthy blood donors. In the case of this clone: Its antigen is not known.

Under the authors' procedure: The detection floor for productive clonotype frequency was 2.59 x 10-5. Here immunoSEQ multiplex PCR was the method, and the copy in TCRdb shows in-frame clones only, minus some. From that table come the V and J calls and clone size; the DNA was used to work out D and trimming. The repertoire includes just over 40,000 clones, around 85% of them detected once, and just under 0.35% sits in the top ten. This TCR derives from a human donor in good health. Material: CD4+ T cells from blood buffy coats. V is TRBV6-5 and J is TRBJ2-7; the match to TRBD1 covers 7 bases. The CDR3 DNA sequence: TGTGCCAGCAGCGCAACGACAGGGTCAGGCTACGAGCAGTACTTC. Protein sequence: CASSATTGSGYEQYF.